A single sample is the source of the 13 T cell receptor beta chains below, sequenced in a study of response to subunit inactivated influenza vaccine. Each CDR3 protein gets one entry after TCRdb re-called the RT-PCR reads with MiXCR. The table has under 850,000 distinct CDR3 sequences, approximately 17% seen once. Material: PBMCs from blood, obtained more than 4 days after vaccination. The receptors here all came from a man in his fifties or sixties who received an inactivated influenza vaccine.

The gene calls are TRBV3-1 and TRBJ2-1, with D perhaps matching TRBD2 (6 bases). This CDR3 region has 12 residues. V dropped 5 bases and J dropped 13 bases, with 15 bases sitting between them. The germline V gene has CDR1 LGHDT and CDR2 YNNKEL (reference sequence). CDR3 region: CASSFEGLKQFF. DNA for the CDR3: TGTGCCAGCAGCTTTGAGGGACTGAAACAGTTCTTC.

The chain couples TRBV18 to TRBJ1-6; the D gene is possibly TRBD1 (5 bases). The CDR3 has 15 amino acids. CDR1 is KGHSH, CDR2 LQKENI, per germline. Trimming took off 3 bases at V and 5 bases at J, with 11 bases between the two ends. The CDR3 sequence is CASSPVTVNNSPLHF. CDR3 nucleotide sequence: TGTGCCAGCTCACCTGTGACAGTGAATAATTCACCCCTCCACTTT.

This clonotype was seen repeatedly, ten times or more. The rearrangement joins TRBV20-1 to TRBJ2-5; 7 nucleotides line up with TRBD1. The V segment lost 2 bases and the J segment 2 bases; nucleotides outside the gene matches: 8. The CDR3 spans 15 residues. The germline V gene has CDR1 DFQATT and CDR2 SNEGSKA (reference sequence). The CDR3 is CSARKKTGRQETQYF. Here the CDR3 DNA reads TGCAGTGCTAGAAAAAAGACAGGGCGGCAAGAGACCCAGTACTTC.

In this sample, this clonotype turned up a few times. This chain links TRBV30 with TRBJ2-1, with D unclear. The germline V and J ends were trimmed by 0 bases and 8 bases, with 5 bases remaining between them. The germline V gene encodes CDR1 GTSNPN and CDR2 SVGIG (reference sequence). The CDR3 contains 11 residues. The CDR3 bases are TGTGCCTGGAGTGTGAGTTATGAGCAGTTCTTC. Its translation is CAWSVSYEQFF. The full variable domain, its missing parts supplied by reference TRBV30 and TRBJ2-1, is SQTIHQWPATLVQPVGSPLSLECTVEGTSNPNLYWYRQAAGRGLQLLFYSVGIGQISSEVPQNLSASRPQDRQFILSSKKLLLSDSGFYLCAWSVSYEQFFGPGTRLTVL.

The rearrangement uses TRBV7-2 and TRBJ2-1; 8 bases line up with TRBD2. The CDR3 is 16 amino acids. V trimming: 4 bases; J trimming: 2 bases; junction bases outside the gene matches: 7. Germline V CDR1 and CDR2: SGHTA, FQGNSA. The CDR3 reads CASSYQLADPYNEQFF. CDR3 in DNA: TGTGCCAGCAGCTACCAACTAGCGGACCCCTACAATGAGCAGTTCTTC.

The V gene is TRBV7-2, the J gene TRBJ2-1; D might be TRBD2 (6 bases). Looked up from germline, CDR1 is SGHTA and CDR2 is FQGNSA. V shed 6 bases and J shed 5 bases, with 11 bases lying between them. The CDR3 runs to 13 residues. CDR3 loop: CASRGGADNEQFF. In nucleotides, the CDR3 is TGTGCCAGCAGGGGGGGAGCGGACAATGAGCAGTTCTTC.

The chain is built from TRBV4-3 and TRBJ2-7; D might be TRBD1 or TRBD2, each matching 5 bases. Trimming stripped 1 base from V and 3 bases from J, with 13 bases between. Germline lookup yields CDR1 LGHNA and CDR2 YSLEER. The CDR3 length is 15 residues. CDR3 sequence: CASSQGPGRIYEQYF. DNA of the CDR3: TGCGCCAGCAGCCAAGGACCGGGACGGATCTACGAGCAGTACTTC.

This clonotype was seen a few times. The chain joins TRBV10-3 to TRBJ2-3; 10 bases map to TRBD1. Germline CDR1 is ENHRY and CDR2 is SYGVKD. Trimming cost V 6 bases and J 3 bases; bases outside gene matches: 12. The CDR3 is 17 residues long. The CDR3, as DNA: TGTGCCATCAGCCCGGGGACAGGGGTATTGGCTACAGATACGCAGTATTTT. This sequence encodes CAISPGTGVLATDTQYF.

This clonotype has just a few counts. The rearrangement links TRBV3-1 to TRBJ2-5; 7 nucleotides agree with TRBD2. V lost 4 bases, J lost 5 bases, and 10 bases stayed unmatched. The CDR3 consists of 15 residues. Germline CDR1 is LGHDT and CDR2 is YNNKEL (reference sequence). CDR3 loop: CASSPLGREEETQYF. The CDR3 nucleotides read TGTGCCAGCAGCCCACTGGGACGGGAGGAGGAGACCCAGTACTTC.

In this sample, this clonotype turned up a few times. The chain has TRBV4-2 and TRBJ1-2, with TRBD1 identical over 8 bases. This CDR3 comprises 13 residues. V lost 4 bases, J lost 7 bases, and 5 bases stayed unmatched. CDR1 LGHNA and CDR2 YNFKEQ come from the germline V gene. The CDR3 DNA reads as TGTGCCAGCAGCCCATGGGACAGGTCTGGCTACACCTTC. Translating it yields CASSPWDRSGYTF.

The rearrangement uses TRBV6-2 or TRBV6-3 and TRBJ2-7, with TRBD1 matching over 9 bases. This CDR3 region has 14 residues. V shed 0 bases and J 6 bases; nucleotides not matched to a gene: 3. CDR1 is MNHEY and CDR2 is SVGEGT in the germline V gene. The CDR3 DNA is TGTGCCAGCAGTTACTCAGGGACAGGGCGCGAGCAGTACTTC. Translating it yields CASSYSGTGREQYF.

This clonotype was seen only a few times. J is TRBJ1-1 and V is TRBV9; TRBD1 matches 7 bases. There are 15 residues in the CDR3. Trimming at V came to 0 bases and at J to 1 base, leaving 3 bases not matched to a gene. Germline CDR1 reads SGDLS; CDR2 reads YYNGEE. The CDR3 is CASSVEGTANTEAFF. The CDR3 nucleotides are TGTGCCAGCAGCGTAGAGGGGACAGCGAACACTGAAGCTTTCTTT. The full variable domain, with the rest looked up from reference TRBV9 and TRBJ1-1, is DSGVTQTPKHLITATGQRVTLRCSPRSGDLSVYWYQQSLDQGLQFLIQYYNGEERAKGNILERFSAQQFPDLHSELNLSSLELGDSALYFCASSVEGTANTEAFFGQGTRLTVV.

This clonotype was detected ten times or more. The chain links TRBV7-6 to TRBJ2-3; D may be TRBD1 or TRBD2 (5 bases each). Per germline, CDR1 SGHVS and CDR2 FNYEAQ. The CDR3 extends over 20 amino acids. V was cut by 4 bases and J by 1 base, with 27 bases left in between. CDR3 nucleotides: TGTGCCAGCAGCTCACGCCGAAGGGACGGACTTGGGCTTGGCACAGATACGCAGTATTTT. Amino acid sequence: CASSSRRRDGLGLGTDTQYF.